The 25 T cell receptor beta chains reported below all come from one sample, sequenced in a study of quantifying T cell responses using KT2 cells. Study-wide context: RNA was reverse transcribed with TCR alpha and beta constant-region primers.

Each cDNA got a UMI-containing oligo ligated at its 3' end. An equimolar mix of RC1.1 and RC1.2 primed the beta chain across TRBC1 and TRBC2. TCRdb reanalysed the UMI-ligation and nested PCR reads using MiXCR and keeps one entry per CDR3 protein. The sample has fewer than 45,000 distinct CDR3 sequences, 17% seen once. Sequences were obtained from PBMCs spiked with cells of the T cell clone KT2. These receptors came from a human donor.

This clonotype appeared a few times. The CDR3 loop is CASSATLASEQYF. The CDR3 DNA reads TGTGCCAGCAGCGCCACTCTCGCGTCCGAGCAGTACTTC. This sequence joins TRBV7-3 and TRBJ2-7; D gene uncertain. CDR1 and CDR2 (germline): SGHTA, FQGTGA. The CDR3 loop spans 13 amino acids. With 5 bases removed from V and 6 bases from J, the gap between germline ends came to 14 bases.

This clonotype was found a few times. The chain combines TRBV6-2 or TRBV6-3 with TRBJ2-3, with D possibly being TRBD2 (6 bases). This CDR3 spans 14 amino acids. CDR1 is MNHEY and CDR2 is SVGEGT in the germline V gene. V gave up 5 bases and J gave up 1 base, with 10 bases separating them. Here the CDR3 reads CASSRGLGTDTQYF. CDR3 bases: TGTGCCAGCAGTAGGGGACTTGGCACAGATACGCAGTATTTT.

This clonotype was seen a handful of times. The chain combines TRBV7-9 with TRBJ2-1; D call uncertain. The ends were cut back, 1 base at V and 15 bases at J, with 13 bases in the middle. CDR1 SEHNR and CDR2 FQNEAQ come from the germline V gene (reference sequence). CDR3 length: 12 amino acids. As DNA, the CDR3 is TGTGCCAGCAGCTTAGGGCTTGTTTCCCCGTTCTTC. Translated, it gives CASSLGLVSPFF.

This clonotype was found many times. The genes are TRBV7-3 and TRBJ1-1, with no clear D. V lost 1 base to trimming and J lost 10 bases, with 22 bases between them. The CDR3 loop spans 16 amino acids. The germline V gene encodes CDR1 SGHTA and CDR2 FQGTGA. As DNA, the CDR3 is TGTGCCAGCAGCTTAATTCGGCGATTCCCGCGGGCTGGAGCTTTCTTT. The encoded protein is CASSLIRRFPRAGAFF.

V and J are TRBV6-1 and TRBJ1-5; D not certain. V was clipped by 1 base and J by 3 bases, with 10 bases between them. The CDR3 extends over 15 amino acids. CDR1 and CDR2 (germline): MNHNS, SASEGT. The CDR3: CASSEGGSHNQPQHF. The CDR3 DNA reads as TGTGCCAGCAGTGAAGGGGGTTCCCACAATCAGCCCCAGCATTTT.

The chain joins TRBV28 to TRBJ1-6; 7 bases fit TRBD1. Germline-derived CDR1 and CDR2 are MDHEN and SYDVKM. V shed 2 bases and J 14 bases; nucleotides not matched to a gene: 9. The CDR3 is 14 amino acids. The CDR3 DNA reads TGTGCCAGCAGTTTAGAGGACAGGACCGCGTCCCTCCACTTT. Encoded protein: CASSLEDRTASLHF.

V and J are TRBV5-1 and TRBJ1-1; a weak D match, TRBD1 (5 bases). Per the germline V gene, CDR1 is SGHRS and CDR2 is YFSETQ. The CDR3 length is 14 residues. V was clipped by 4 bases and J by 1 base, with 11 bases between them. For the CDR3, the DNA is TGCGCCAGCAGCGGGGGGGGGGAGAACACTGAAGCTTTCTTT. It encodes CASSGGGENTEAFF.

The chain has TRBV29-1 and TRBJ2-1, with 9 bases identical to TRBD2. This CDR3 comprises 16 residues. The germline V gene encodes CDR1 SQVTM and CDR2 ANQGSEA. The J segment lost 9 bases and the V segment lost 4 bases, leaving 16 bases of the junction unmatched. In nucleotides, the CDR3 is TGCAGCGTTGGGGGGACCACCGGGACTAGCCTTGGTGAGCAGTTCTTC. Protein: CSVGGTTGTSLGEQFF.

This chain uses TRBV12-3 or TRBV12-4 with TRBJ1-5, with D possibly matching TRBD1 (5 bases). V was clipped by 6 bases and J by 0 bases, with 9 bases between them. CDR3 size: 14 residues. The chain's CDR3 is CASSRQYSNQPQHF. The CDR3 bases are TGTGCCAGCAGCCGACAGTATAGCAATCAGCCCCAGCATTTT.

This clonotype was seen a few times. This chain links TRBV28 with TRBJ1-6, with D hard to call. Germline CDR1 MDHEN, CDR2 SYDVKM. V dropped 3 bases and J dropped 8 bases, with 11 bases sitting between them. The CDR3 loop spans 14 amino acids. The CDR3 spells CASSLPPGDSPLHF. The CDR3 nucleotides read TGTGCCAGCAGTTTGCCCCCTGGGGATTCACCCCTCCACTTT.

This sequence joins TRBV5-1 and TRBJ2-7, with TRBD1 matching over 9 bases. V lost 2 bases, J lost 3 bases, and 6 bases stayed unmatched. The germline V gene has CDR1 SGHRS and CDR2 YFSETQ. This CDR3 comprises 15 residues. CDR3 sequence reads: CASSFETGGGYEQYF. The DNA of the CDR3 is TGCGCCAGCAGCTTTGAAACAGGGGGCGGCTACGAGCAGTACTTC.

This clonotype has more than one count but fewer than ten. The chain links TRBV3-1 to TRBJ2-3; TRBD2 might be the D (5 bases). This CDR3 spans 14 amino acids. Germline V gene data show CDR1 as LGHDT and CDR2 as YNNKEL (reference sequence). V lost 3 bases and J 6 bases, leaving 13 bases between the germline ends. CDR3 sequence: CASSQTASGDTQYF. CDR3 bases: TGTGCCAGCAGCCAGACTGCTTCGGGGGATACGCAGTATTTT.

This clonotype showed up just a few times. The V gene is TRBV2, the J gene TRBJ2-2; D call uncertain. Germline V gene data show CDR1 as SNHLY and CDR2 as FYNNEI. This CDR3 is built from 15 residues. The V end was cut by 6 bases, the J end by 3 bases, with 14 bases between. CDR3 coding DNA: TGTGCCAGCAGGGCGCCTTGGAAGGACACCGGGGAGCTGTTTTTT. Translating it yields CASRAPWKDTGELFF.

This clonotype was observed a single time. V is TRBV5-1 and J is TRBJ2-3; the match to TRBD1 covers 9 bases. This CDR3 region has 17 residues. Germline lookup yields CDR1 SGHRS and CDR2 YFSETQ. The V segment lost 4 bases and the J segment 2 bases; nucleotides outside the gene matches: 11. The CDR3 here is CASSPWDRAGATDTQYF. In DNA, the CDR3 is TGCGCCAGCAGCCCCTGGGACAGGGCGGGGGCCACAGATACGCAGTATTTT.

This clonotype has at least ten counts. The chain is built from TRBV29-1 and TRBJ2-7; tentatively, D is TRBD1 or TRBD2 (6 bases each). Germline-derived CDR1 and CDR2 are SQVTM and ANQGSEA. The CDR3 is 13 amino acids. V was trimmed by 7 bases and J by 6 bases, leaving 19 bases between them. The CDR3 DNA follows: TGCAGCGCGAAGGTACAGGGAGGAGGCGAGCAGTACTTC. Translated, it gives CSAKVQGGGEQYF.

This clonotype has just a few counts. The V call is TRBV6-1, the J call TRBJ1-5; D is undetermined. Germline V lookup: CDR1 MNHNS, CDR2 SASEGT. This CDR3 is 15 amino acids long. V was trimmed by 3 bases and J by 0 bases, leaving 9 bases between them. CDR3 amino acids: CASSETDYSNQPQHF. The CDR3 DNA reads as TGTGCCAGCAGTGAGACGGACTATAGCAATCAGCCCCAGCATTTT.

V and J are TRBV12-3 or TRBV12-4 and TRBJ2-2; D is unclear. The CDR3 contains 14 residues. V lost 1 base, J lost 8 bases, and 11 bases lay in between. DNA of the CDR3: TGTGCCAGCAGTTTAGTCCCGGGTAAGGGGGAGCTGTTTTTT. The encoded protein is CASSLVPGKGELFF.

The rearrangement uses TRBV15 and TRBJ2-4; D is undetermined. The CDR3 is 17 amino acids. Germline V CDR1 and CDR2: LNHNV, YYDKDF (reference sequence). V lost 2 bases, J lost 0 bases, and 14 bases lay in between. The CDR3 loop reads CATSRPISSIAKNIQYF. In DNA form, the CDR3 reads TGTGCCACCAGCAGACCCATCTCTTCGATAGCCAAAAACATTCAGTACTTC.

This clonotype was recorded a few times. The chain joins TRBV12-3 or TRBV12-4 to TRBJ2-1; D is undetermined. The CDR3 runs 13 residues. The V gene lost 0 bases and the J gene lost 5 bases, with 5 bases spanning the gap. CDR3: CASSLAQHNEQFF. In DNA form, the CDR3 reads TGTGCCAGCAGTTTAGCGCAGCACAATGAGCAGTTCTTC.

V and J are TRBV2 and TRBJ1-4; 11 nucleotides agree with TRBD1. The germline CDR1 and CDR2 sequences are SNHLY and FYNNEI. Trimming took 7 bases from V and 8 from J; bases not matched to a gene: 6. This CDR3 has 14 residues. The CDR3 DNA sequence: TGTGCCAGCACCAGAGGGACAGGGGGGGAAAAACTGTTTTTT. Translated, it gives CASTRGTGGEKLFF.

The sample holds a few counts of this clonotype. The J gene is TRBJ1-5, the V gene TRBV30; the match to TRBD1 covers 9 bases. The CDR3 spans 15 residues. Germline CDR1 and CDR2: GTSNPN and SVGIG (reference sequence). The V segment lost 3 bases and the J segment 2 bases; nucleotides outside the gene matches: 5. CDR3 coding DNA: TGTGCCTGGAGGGACAGGGGAGGGGGCAATCAGCCCCAGCATTTT. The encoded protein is CAWRDRGGGNQPQHF.

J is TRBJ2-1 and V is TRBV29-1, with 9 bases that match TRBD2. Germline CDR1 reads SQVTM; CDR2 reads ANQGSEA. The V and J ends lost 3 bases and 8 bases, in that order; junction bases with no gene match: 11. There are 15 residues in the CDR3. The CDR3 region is CSVEGREGYMDEQFF. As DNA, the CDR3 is TGCAGCGTTGAGGGGCGGGAGGGTTACATGGATGAGCAGTTCTTC.

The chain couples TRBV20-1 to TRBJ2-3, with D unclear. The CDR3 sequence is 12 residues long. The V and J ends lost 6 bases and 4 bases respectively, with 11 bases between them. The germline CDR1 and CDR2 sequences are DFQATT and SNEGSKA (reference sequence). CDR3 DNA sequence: TGCAGTGCGAGGAAAGAGGCAGATACGCAGTATTTT. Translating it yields CSARKEADTQYF.

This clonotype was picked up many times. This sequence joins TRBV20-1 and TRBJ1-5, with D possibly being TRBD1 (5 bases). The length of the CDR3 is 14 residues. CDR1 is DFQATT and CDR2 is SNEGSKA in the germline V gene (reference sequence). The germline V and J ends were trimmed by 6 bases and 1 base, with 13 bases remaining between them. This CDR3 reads CSAPTAGSNQPQHF. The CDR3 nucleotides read TGCAGTGCCCCCACGGCAGGGAGCAATCAGCCCCAGCATTTT.

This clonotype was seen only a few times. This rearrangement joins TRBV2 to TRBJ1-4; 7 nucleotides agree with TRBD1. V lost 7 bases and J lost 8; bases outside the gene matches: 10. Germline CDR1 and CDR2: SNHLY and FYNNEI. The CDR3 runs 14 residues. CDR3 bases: TGTGCCAGCATGAACCGGGACAGAGGGGAAAAACTGTTTTTT. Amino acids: CASMNRDRGEKLFF.